This T cell receptor beta chain was identified during a study of shared T cell receptors in the human thymus. This clone showed up just once. Data came from immunoSEQ multiplex PCR; TCRdb stores just in-frame clones and leaves some out. This repertoire shows about 660,000 clones, 87% found once; its top ten account for roughly 0.0087%. Germline values: CDR1 MDHEN, CDR2 SYDVKM. The CDR3 consists of 15 residues. V lost 5 bases to trimming and J lost 0 bases, with 14 bases between them. These data were also filed under a second study, of human thymus T cells. That study reports: From resections taken during corrective heart surgery, the thymus tissue was obtained. Related research found strongly overlapping thymic repertoires in unrelated individuals.

This rearrangement joins TRBV28 to TRBJ2-7, with D possibly TRBD2 on 6 matching bases. The sequence came from a boy younger than two with a congenital heart defect. Sequencing was performed on thymocytes. The CDR3 region is CASSDRDSRSYEQYF. The CDR3, as DNA: TGTGCCAGCAGTGACCGGGACTCACGCTCCTACGAGCAGTACTTC.